Listed here are 32 T cell receptor beta chains from one sample, sequenced in a study of beta chain features in type 1 diabetes. The investigators reverse transcribed all of the isolated RNA, so they sequenced expressed TCRB transcripts. This table comes from immunoSEQ multiplex PCR, and its TCRdb copy is limited to in-frame clones, with some not included. This sample carries about 330,000 clones, 11% of them seen once, and the ten largest clones take around 0.015%. Material for sequencing was naive CD4+ T cells from blood. All receptors come from a woman aged 25 to 39 in good health.

This clone was counted only a few times. This chain joins TRBV19 and TRBJ2-7; 13 bases align to TRBD2. The CDR3 totals 15 residues. V shed 4 bases and J 4 bases; nucleotides not matched to a gene: 4. Germline V gene data show CDR1 as LNHDA and CDR2 as SQIVND (reference sequence). The CDR3 region has the DNA TGTGCCAGTAGTACACCGGGACTAGCGGGGTACGAGCAGTACTTC. As protein: CASSTPGLAGYEQYF.

The J gene is TRBJ2-7, the V gene TRBV27, with TRBD2 matching over 11 bases. The CDR3 runs to 15 residues. The V gene end was trimmed by 5 bases and the J gene end by 2 bases; junction bases not matched to a gene: 5. Germline V gives CDR1 MNHEY, CDR2 SMNVEV (reference sequence). The CDR3: CASSRLAGRAYEQYF. The CDR3 DNA is TGTGCCAGCAGTAGACTAGCGGGGAGAGCCTACGAGCAGTACTTC.

This clone was seen more than once but under ten times. V and J are TRBV14 and TRBJ2-1; 8 bases agree with TRBD1. The V and J ends lost 0 bases and 6 bases, in that order; junction bases with no gene match: 10. There are 17 residues in the CDR3. Germline-derived CDR1 and CDR2 are SGHDN and FVKESK. CDR3: CASSQDVWTGSANEQFF. The DNA for the CDR3 is TGTGCCAGCAGCCAAGATGTGTGGACAGGGAGTGCCAATGAGCAGTTCTTC.

This clone was detected only a few times. The V and J genes are TRBV4-3 and TRBJ2-1, with D possibly being TRBD2 (6 bases). Germline CDR1 is LGHNA and CDR2 is YSLEER. The CDR3 spans 16 residues. V was clipped by 0 bases and J by 3 bases, with 12 bases between them. DNA for the CDR3: TGCGCCAGCAGCCAAGATCGGGTTAGCGGCTACAATGAGCAGTTCTTC. It codes for CASSQDRVSGYNEQFF.

This clone was detected a few times. The CDR3 coding sequence is TGTGCCAGCAGTTCCCTATTTCGACTAGCGGCCATAGAGACCCAGTACTTC. This codes for CASSSLFRLAAIETQYF. V usage is TRBV27 and J usage is TRBJ2-5; 9 bases fit TRBD2. V lost 4 bases and J lost 4; bases outside the gene matches: 13. The CDR3 runs to 17 residues. Looked up from germline, CDR1 is MNHEY and CDR2 is SMNVEV (reference sequence).

This clone has only a few counts. The chain employs TRBV30 and TRBJ2-7, with D perhaps TRBD2 (6 bases). CDR1 is GTSNPN, CDR2 SVGIG, per germline (reference sequence). The CDR3 totals 15 residues. V was pared by 1 base and J by 0 bases, with 13 bases between. The CDR3 spells CAWSGGVGSSYEQYF. The CDR3 DNA sequence: TGTGCCTGGAGTGGGGGGGTGGGGAGCTCCTACGAGCAGTACTTC.

The chain employs TRBV28 and TRBJ1-5; perhaps TRBD1 as D (5 bases). This CDR3 spans 13 amino acids. The germline CDR1 and CDR2 sequences are MDHEN and SYDVKM. The germline V and J ends were trimmed by 6 bases and 5 bases, with 11 bases remaining between them. DNA for the CDR3: TGTGCCAGCAGCCCTGGGGCCGATCAGCCCCAGCATTTT. As protein: CASSPGADQPQHF.

This sequence joins TRBV7-3 and TRBJ1-1, with D unresolved. Germline loops: CDR1 SGHTA, CDR2 FQGTGA. The CDR3 covers 13 residues. The V end was cut by 5 bases, the J end by 4 bases, with 11 bases between. For the CDR3, the DNA is TGTGCCAGCAGCGCGGCTTCGCTCACTGAAGCTTTCTTT. This sequence encodes CASSAASLTEAFF.

The J gene is TRBJ1-5, the V gene TRBV28; 8 bases agree with TRBD1. This CDR3 spans 15 amino acids. Per the germline V gene, CDR1 is MDHEN and CDR2 is SYDVKM. The ends lost 6 bases at V and 9 bases at J; junction bases unmatched: 13. The CDR3 protein is CASSWDRRSWGPQHF. DNA of the CDR3: TGTGCCAGCAGCTGGGACAGGCGTTCCTGGGGGCCCCAGCATTTT.

The chain couples TRBV27 to TRBJ2-3; no reliable D call. Germline loops: CDR1 MNHEY, CDR2 SMNVEV (reference sequence). The CDR3 has 13 amino acids. V gave up 0 bases and J gave up 2 bases, with 3 bases separating them. The CDR3 region has the DNA TGTGCCAGCAGTTTATCGGCCACAGATACGCAGTATTTT. The encoded protein is CASSLSATDTQYF.

This clone was found a few times. The rearrangement uses TRBV29-1 and TRBJ2-3; TRBD2 matches at 8 bases. The CDR3 has 13 residues. The junction had 9 bases not matched to a gene; V was cut back by 7 bases and J by 6 bases. The germline gives CDR1 SQVTM, CDR2 ANQGSEA. DNA for the CDR3: TGCAGCGCCCGTCCGGGGGGGGATGATACGCAGTATTTT. This gives the protein CSARPGGDDTQYF.

This chain uses TRBV6-1 with TRBJ2-2; D is ambiguous. V lost 1 base and J 1 base, leaving 7 bases between the germline ends. This CDR3 has 15 amino acids. The germline CDR1 and CDR2 sequences are MNHNS and SASEGT. CDR3 bases: TGTGCCAGCAGTGAAGTTGGGCAGAACACCGGGGAGCTGTTTTTT. This encodes CASSEVGQNTGELFF.

This clone has just a few counts. This sample includes further DNA sequences coding for the same CDR3. CDR3 nucleotides: TGTGCCAGCAGCTTAGAGGGCGGGAGGTCTTACGAGCAGTACTTC. It translates to CASSLEGGRSYEQYF. The chain uses TRBV7-2 and TRBJ2-7; 8 bases are a match to TRBD2. Germline V lookup: CDR1 SGHTA, CDR2 FQGNSA. The V gene end was trimmed by 1 base and the J gene end by 4 bases; junction bases not matched to a gene: 6. CDR3 length: 15 amino acids. Combining the CDR3 with reference TRBV7-2 and TRBJ2-7 gives the whole variable domain GAGVSQSPSNKVTEKGKDVELRCDPISGHTALYWYRQSLGQGLEFLIYFQGNSAPDKSGLPSDRFSAERTGGSVSTLTIQRTQQEDSAVYLCASSLEGGRSYEQYFGPGTRLTVT.

Only a few counts were recorded for this clone. CDR3 nucleotide sequence: TGTGCCAGCTCAATGGGACAGGGCAATCAGCCCCAGCATTTT. Translating gives CASSMGQGNQPQHF. The chain is built from TRBV18 and TRBJ1-5; 8 positions match TRBD1. V lost 5 bases to trimming and J lost 2 bases; unmatched junction nucleotides: 2. This CDR3 comprises 14 residues. Germline assignment: CDR1 KGHSH and CDR2 LQKENI.

The chain is built from TRBV5-4 and TRBJ2-7, with TRBD2 identical over 12 bases. The V segment lost 4 bases and the J segment 3 bases; nucleotides outside the gene matches: 5. Germline CDR1 reads SGHNT; CDR2 reads YYREEE (reference sequence). This CDR3 is 15 amino acids long. The CDR3: CASSPGLAGIYEQYF. The CDR3 nucleotides read TGTGCCAGCAGCCCAGGACTAGCGGGAATCTACGAGCAGTACTTC.

The CDR3 protein is CASQRQGQVNTEAFF. DNA of the CDR3: TGTGCCAGCCAAAGACAGGGACAGGTGAACACTGAAGCTTTCTTT. The genes are TRBV27 and TRBJ1-1; TRBD1 matches at 8 bases. Losses at the gene ends were 8 bases for V and 0 bases for J; bases not matched to a gene: 8. This CDR3 has 15 amino acids. CDR1 is MNHEY, CDR2 SMNVEV, per germline (reference sequence).

The V and J genes are TRBV7-2 and TRBJ2-1; D is uncertain. Trimming removed 1 base at V and 8 bases at J, with 9 bases between. From germline, CDR1 is SGHTA and CDR2 FQGNSA. The CDR3 extends over 13 amino acids. Here the CDR3 reads CASSLGVADEQFF. The CDR3 DNA reads TGTGCCAGCAGCTTAGGCGTAGCCGATGAGCAGTTCTTC.

The chain is built from TRBV5-1 and TRBJ2-1, with D possibly being TRBD2 (6 bases). Germline V lookup: CDR1 SGHRS, CDR2 YFSETQ. The CDR3 extends over 16 amino acids. Trimming cost V 1 base and J 5 bases, with 16 bases left between them. The CDR3 here is CASSLWASDSDNEQFF. In nucleotides, the CDR3 is TGCGCCAGCAGCTTGTGGGCTAGCGATAGTGACAATGAGCAGTTCTTC.

This clone was observed a handful of times. The chain is built from TRBV25-1 and TRBJ2-1; 9 bases are a match to TRBD1. CDR3 length: 16 amino acids. Trimming took 3 bases from V and 5 from J; bases not matched to a gene: 8. Germline-derived CDR1 and CDR2 are MGHDK and SYGVNS. The CDR3 bases are TGTGCCAGCAGTGACATGGTGGGGACAGGGAACAATGAGCAGTTCTTC. This codes for CASSDMVGTGNNEQFF.

This chain uses TRBV15 with TRBJ2-2; 7 bases line up with TRBD1. Germline loops: CDR1 LNHNV, CDR2 YYDKDF (reference sequence). The CDR3 length is 15 residues. V gave up 1 base and J gave up 9 bases; unmatched junction bases: 8. The CDR3 region has the DNA TGTGCCACCAGCAGAGGGCCAGGGGGACAGCGGGAGCTGTTTTTT. Translated: CATSRGPGGQRELFF.

This clone has more than one count but fewer than ten. The chain is built from TRBV5-6 and TRBJ2-7; perhaps TRBD2 as D (5 bases). Trimming left V 4 bases short and J 3 bases short, with 11 bases between. Germline V gene sequence: CDR1 SGHDT, CDR2 YYEEEE. This CDR3 region has 13 residues. CDR3 DNA sequence: TGTGCCAGCAGCCCGGGGAGTTACTACGAGCAGTACTTC. Translating gives CASSPGSYYEQYF. Supplemented by reference TRBV5-6 and TRBJ2-7, the full variable domain reads DAGVTQSPTHLIKTRGQQVTLRCSPKSGHDTVSWYQQALGQGPQFIFQYYEEEERQRGNFPDRFSGHQFPNYSSELNVNALLLGDSALYLCASSPGSYYEQYFGPGTRLTVT.

This clone was counted only a few times. This rearrangement joins TRBV18 to TRBJ2-5, with 10 nucleotides matching TRBD1. The V gene end was trimmed by 4 bases and the J gene end by 4 bases; junction bases not matched to a gene: 9. This CDR3 is built from 16 residues. CDR1 is KGHSH and CDR2 is LQKENI in the germline V gene. CDR3 amino acids: CASSLRQGATGETQYF. The DNA for the CDR3 is TGTGCCAGCTCACTCAGACAGGGGGCGACGGGAGAGACCCAGTACTTC.

This clone was recorded a few times. CDR3 sequence reads: CASSQGPAGVLETQYF. DNA of the CDR3: TGCGCCAGCAGCCAAGGCCCAGCGGGAGTTTTAGAGACCCAGTACTTC. This chain connects TRBV4-3 to TRBJ2-5; 8 bases fit TRBD2. The CDR3 has 16 amino acids. The germline gives CDR1 LGHNA, CDR2 YSLEER. V shed 1 base, J shed 4 bases, and the junction held 8 bases outside the gene matches.

This clone was seen a few times. DNA for the CDR3: TGTGCCAGCAGCGGGCCCTATGGCTACACCTTC. The encoded protein is CASSGPYGYTF. The chain links TRBV9 to TRBJ1-2, with unresolved D. The CDR3 has 11 amino acids. Germline CDR1 is SGDLS and CDR2 is YYNGEE. Deletions cut 3 bases from V and 4 bases from J, with 4 bases between.

The V and J genes are TRBV5-1 and TRBJ2-7; the match to TRBD2 covers 12 bases. Trimming cost V 2 bases and J 3 bases; bases outside gene matches: 6. CDR3 size: 16 residues. Germline CDR1 is SGHRS and CDR2 is YFSETQ. Here the CDR3 reads CASSFGPTSGSYEQYF. In DNA form, the CDR3 reads TGCGCCAGCAGCTTCGGCCCGACTAGCGGGAGCTACGAGCAGTACTTC.

This clone was found a few times. The chain carries TRBV28 and TRBJ1-1; maybe TRBD1 (5 bases). The CDR3 covers 15 residues. The germline V gene has CDR1 MDHEN and CDR2 SYDVKM. Trimming stripped 6 bases from V and 5 bases from J, with 19 bases between. The CDR3 sequence: CASSTPRGSRTEAFF. CDR3 bases: TGTGCCAGCAGCACCCCCCGGGGGTCGAGGACTGAAGCTTTCTTT.

This clone was observed a handful of times. V gene TRBV5-1 combines with J gene TRBJ2-1; D possibly corresponds to TRBD1 (6 bases). CDR1 and CDR2 (germline): SGHRS, YFSETQ. The CDR3 covers 14 residues. V was trimmed by 6 bases and J by 8 bases, leaving 18 bases between them. In DNA form, the CDR3 reads TGCGCCAGCAACCGGGACACGGTGAAGTATGAGCAGTTCTTC. This gives the protein CASNRDTVKYEQFF. The full variable domain, its missing parts supplied by reference TRBV5-1 and TRBJ2-1, is KAGVTQTPRYLIKTRGQQVTLSCSPISGHRSVSWYQQTPGQGLQFLFEYFSETQRNKGNFPGRFSGRQFSNSRSEMNVSTLELGDSALYLCASNRDTVKYEQFFGPGTRLTVL.

This clone was seen more than once but under ten times. The chain links TRBV11-2 to TRBJ2-7; 13 bases are a match to TRBD2. This CDR3 contains 19 residues. V lost 5 bases to trimming and J lost 3 bases; unmatched junction nucleotides: 16. CDR1 is SGHAT, CDR2 FQNNGV, per germline. Here the CDR3 DNA reads TGTGCCAGCAGCAAGCTTTTTAGGACTAGCGGGAGAAGGGACTACGAGCAGTACTTC. Its translation: CASSKLFRTSGRRDYEQYF.

The gene calls are TRBV7-9 and TRBJ2-7; 11 positions agree with TRBD2. CDR3 length: 14 residues. Germline lookup yields CDR1 SEHNR and CDR2 FQNEAQ (reference sequence). Trimming cost V 5 bases and J 3 bases; bases outside gene matches: 3. The chain's CDR3 is CASSRLAGNYEQYF. CDR3 sequence (DNA): TGTGCCAGCAGCCGACTAGCGGGAAACTACGAGCAGTACTTC.

This clone was seen a few times. The CDR3 sequence is CATSRDFYGYTF. The CDR3 region has the DNA TGTGCCACCAGCAGAGACTTCTATGGCTACACCTTC. The chain carries TRBV15 and TRBJ1-2, with unresolved D. The germline gives CDR1 LNHNV, CDR2 YYDKDF (reference sequence). V lost 0 bases and J 4 bases, leaving 3 bases between the germline ends. The CDR3 is made up of 12 amino acids.

The rearrangement joins TRBV5-1 to TRBJ1-4; D unresolved. Looked up from germline, CDR1 is SGHRS and CDR2 is YFSETQ. V lost 0 bases, J lost 8 bases, and 8 bases lay in between. The CDR3 totals 13 residues. The CDR3 spells CASSLAGGEKLFF. The CDR3 DNA follows: TGCGCCAGCAGCTTGGCTGGAGGGGAAAAACTGTTTTTT.

This clone occurred a few times. The chain couples TRBV6-4 to TRBJ2-1; 8 nucleotides line up with TRBD2. This CDR3 is 16 amino acids long. V trimming: 1 base; J trimming: 5 bases; junction bases outside the gene matches: 7. Germline values: CDR1 MRHNA, CDR2 SNTAGT. DNA for the CDR3: TGTGCCAGCAGTGACTGGGGCGGGAGGTCTCACAATGAGCAGTTCTTC. It encodes CASSDWGGRSHNEQFF.